This T cell receptor (beta chain) came from a study of T cells in Graves' hyperthyroidism and ophthalmopathy. The germline V gene has CDR1 SGHDT and CDR2 YYEEEE. The V end lost 3 bases, the J end lost 6 bases, and 15 bases lay between the germline ends. The CDR3 extends over 14 amino acids. Absence of ophthalmopathy progression within 18 months defined stable Graves' hyperthyroidism. Diagnoses were established using clinical symptoms, serum thyroxine and TRAb, thyroid ultrasound and orbital computed tomography. This clonotype has at least ten counts. RNA transcripts were the template for amplifying TCR beta CDR3 regions. RT-PCR in the first round (using the HTBI primer set) targeted the TCR CDR3. TCRdb reprocessed the multiplex PCR reads via MiXCR and lists one record per CDR3 protein. The sample lists some 500,000 distinct CDR3 sequences, around 15% occurring once.

The sequenced sample was blood. This TCR was recovered from a woman under 30 with Graves' hyperthyroidism. The V call is TRBV5-6, the J call TRBJ1-2; D possibly corresponds to TRBD1 (5 bases). CDR3 DNA sequence: TGTGCCAGCAGCTCGGATCAGGGTTATAATGGCTACACCTTC. Translation gives CASSSDQGYNGYTF.